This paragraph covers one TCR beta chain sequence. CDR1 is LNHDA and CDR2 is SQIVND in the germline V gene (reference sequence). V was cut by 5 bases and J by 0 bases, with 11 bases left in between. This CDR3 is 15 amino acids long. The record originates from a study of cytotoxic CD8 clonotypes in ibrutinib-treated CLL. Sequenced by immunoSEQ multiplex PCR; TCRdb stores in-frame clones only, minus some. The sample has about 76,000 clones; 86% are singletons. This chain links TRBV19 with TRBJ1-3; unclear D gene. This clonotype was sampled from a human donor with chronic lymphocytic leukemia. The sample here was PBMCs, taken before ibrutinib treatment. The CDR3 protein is CASSLRGNSGNTIYF. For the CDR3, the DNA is TGTGCCAGTAGTCTCCGTGGGAACTCTGGAAACACCATATATTTT. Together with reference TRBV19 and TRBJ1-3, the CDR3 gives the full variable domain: DGGITQSPKYLFRKEGQNVTLSCEQNLNHDAMYWYRQDPGQGLRLIYYSQIVNDFQKGDIAEGYSVSREKKESFPLTVTSAQKNPTAFYLCASSLRGNSGNTIYFGEGSWLTVV.